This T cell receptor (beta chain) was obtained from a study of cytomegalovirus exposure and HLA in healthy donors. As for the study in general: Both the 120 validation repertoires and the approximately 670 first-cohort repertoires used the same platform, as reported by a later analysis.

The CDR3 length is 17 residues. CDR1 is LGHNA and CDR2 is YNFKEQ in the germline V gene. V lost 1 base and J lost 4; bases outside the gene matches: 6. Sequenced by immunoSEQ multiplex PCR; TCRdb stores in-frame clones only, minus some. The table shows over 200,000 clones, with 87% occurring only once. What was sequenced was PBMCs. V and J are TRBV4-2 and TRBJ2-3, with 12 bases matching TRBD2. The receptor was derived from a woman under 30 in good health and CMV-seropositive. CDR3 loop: CASSQGETSGSADTQYF. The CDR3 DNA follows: TGTGCCAGCAGCCAAGGTGAGACTAGCGGGAGTGCAGATACGCAGTATTTT.